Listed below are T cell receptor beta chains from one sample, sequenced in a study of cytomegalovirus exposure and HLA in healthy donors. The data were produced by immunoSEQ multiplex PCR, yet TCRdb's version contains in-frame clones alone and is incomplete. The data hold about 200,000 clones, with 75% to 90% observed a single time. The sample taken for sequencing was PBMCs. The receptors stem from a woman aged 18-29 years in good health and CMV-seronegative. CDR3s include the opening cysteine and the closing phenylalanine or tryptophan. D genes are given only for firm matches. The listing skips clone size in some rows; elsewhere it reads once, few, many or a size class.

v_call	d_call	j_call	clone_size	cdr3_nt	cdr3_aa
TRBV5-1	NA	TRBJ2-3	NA	TGCGCCAGCAGTAGAGACTCTAGCACAGATACGCAGTATTTT	CASSRDSSTDTQYF
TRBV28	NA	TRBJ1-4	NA	TGTGCCAGCAGCCCCCTGACGGGGGAAAAACTGTTTTTT	CASSPLTGEKLFF
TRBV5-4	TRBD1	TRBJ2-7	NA	TGTGCCAGCAGCCACCGTAACAGGGGGCAGGACGAGCAGTACTTC	CASSHRNRGQDEQYF
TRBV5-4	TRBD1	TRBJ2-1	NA	TGTGCCAGCAGCCGACAGGGGGTTATTGAGCAGTTCTTC	CASSRQGVIEQFF
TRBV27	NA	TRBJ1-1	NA	TGTGCCAGCAAAGAGATTTACAGGATGAACACTGAAGCTTTCTTT	CASKEIYRMNTEAFF
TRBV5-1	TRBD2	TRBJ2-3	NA	TGCGCCAGCAGCTTGGCGTTGGCGGGGGGGCGCACAGATACGCAGTATTTT	CASSLALAGGRTDTQYF
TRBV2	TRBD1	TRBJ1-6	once	TGTGCCAGCTCGGGACAGGGGAATTCACCCCTCCACTTT	CASSGQGNSPLHF
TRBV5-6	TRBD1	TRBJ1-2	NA	TGTGCCAGCAGCTTTACAGGGGATGGCTACACCTTC	CASSFTGDGYTF
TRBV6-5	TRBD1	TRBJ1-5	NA	TGTGCCAGCAGCCAGGGACAGGGCGCGCAGCCCCAGCATTTT	CASSQGQGAQPQHF
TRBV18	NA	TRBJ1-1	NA	TGTGCCAGCTCGACCACCGGAGGGGGGGGCCCCTTGAACACTGAAGCTTTCTTT	CASSTTGGGGPLNTEAFF
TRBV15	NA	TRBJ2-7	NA	TGTGCCACCAGCAGCCGGGACGGTATCTACGAGCAGTACTTC	CATSSRDGIYEQYF
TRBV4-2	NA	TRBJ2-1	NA	TGTGCCAGCAGCCCGGCCGGAGGTGAGCAGTTCTTC	CASSPAGGEQFF
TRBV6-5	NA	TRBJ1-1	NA	TGTGCCAGCAGCCGATGGGGCACTGAAGCTTTCTTT	CASSRWGTEAFF
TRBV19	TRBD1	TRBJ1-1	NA	TGTGCCAGTAGTCCGGACAGGGAGGCTGAAGCTTTCTTT	CASSPDREAEAFF
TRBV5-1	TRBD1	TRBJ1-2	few	TGCGCCAGCAGCTCGTCCGGGACAGGGAGTAGTAATGGCTACACCTTC	CASSSSGTGSSNGYTF